This T cell receptor beta chain was sequenced during a study of cytomegalovirus exposure and HLA in healthy donors (dated by TCRdb to about 2017). Regarding the study in general: An earlier analysis of approximately 640 of the donors reported about 250 Gb of sequence data and roughly 110 million unique TCR beta sequences from some 180 million T cells. HLA typing covered class I and class II loci at four-digit resolution. Of the 300 to 500 genotyped donors, 70% to 90% were placed in the genetic ancestry cluster associated with self-reported Caucasian donors. Across around 400 genotyped donors of the cohort, an average of about 240,000 unique TCR beta nucleotide sequences per donor were sequenced, and 15% to 20% of those sequences were non-productive. All discovery cohort repertoires had been generated on a single sequencing platform. An earlier analysis of roughly 600 of the donors used high-throughput TCR beta sequencing to judge whether each TCR beta V gene segment behaved as functional or pseudogenic. To predict cytomegalovirus infection status, the study combined high-throughput TCR immunosequencing, statistical association of individual TCRs with disease status, and machine learning. The number of donors typed differed by locus, with 629-630 for A, B, C, DRB1 and DQB1, around 560 for DQA1, under 610 for DPA1, and 450 to 480 for DPB1. Donor age, sex, ethnicity and CMV serostatus were collected together with the repertoire data. The study was designed to test whether signatures of past pathogen exposure could be identified by cataloging public T cell receptors. Along with the approximately 700-subject first cohort, a separate validation cohort of over a hundred different subjects was used. Around 320 gigabases of sequencing data and around 87 million unique TCR sequences were included in an early release covering over 600 HLA-typed donors. A later genetic analysis took genome-wide SNP genotypes for about 65% of the roughly 670 donors and used that subset as a discovery cohort. In the later analysis, no new phenotypic data were used to find candidate immune exposures; instead, reliance was placed on TCR beta sequences and their occurrence across donors. A later analysis re-analyzed previously published TCR beta repertoires from 600 to 850 donors and added high-resolution HLA genotyping to study TCR occurrence patterns. About five DR-DQ haplotypes were handled as single units for association and clustering, since linkage in the cohort was strong. The study used immunosequencing to profile the T cell repertoires of 600 to 850 subjects and linked those repertoires to cytomegalovirus serostatus. The study at large found these results: When HLA alleles, especially DR and DQ, strongly co-occurred, TCR associations were difficult to assign to individual alleles. The study gave a list of 150 to 200 TCR beta chains associated with cytomegalovirus. In vitro tests confirmed that three of the cytomegalovirus-associated TCR beta chains recognize cytomegalovirus antigens. Compared with the roughly 700-donor mean, donors in an Asian-associated ancestry cluster had fewer N-insertions in productive TCRs, according to a later genetic analysis. A later genetic analysis associated a missense DCLRE1C variant with V-gene and J-gene trimming of TCR beta chains, and an independent cohort replicated the association. According to the authors, the approach could potentially be generalized to other disease states and immunological phenotypes. Most CMV-associated TCR beta chains appeared to be HLA-restricted in a later analysis, and the HLA associations seemed to be driven largely by CMV exposure. While some public TCRs were present in many individuals, most TCR sequences turned up only very rarely across donors. The presence/absence analyses assumed that sequencing depth was roughly uniform across donors, and that assumption may not be true. Correlated functional status among segregating V segments might reflect linkage disequilibrium, but an unknown experimental factor could not be ruled out. According to a later analysis, parvovirus B19, influenza, CMV and Epstein-Barr virus appeared linked to several top co-occurrence clusters. A further reported finding was that TCR beta sequences accurately predicted the HLA-A and HLA-B alleles for most subjects in the first cohort. In a later analysis, 15,000 to 20,000 TCR beta sequences were associated with specific HLA alleles at a false discovery rate of 0.05. The sequencing pipeline was judged likely to have produced a cluster of highly shared sequence variants as a technical artifact. The classifier was reported to diagnose cytomegalovirus status with high specificity and sensitivity in both the original and validation cohorts. Because some donors lacked HLA typing at each locus, the association tests relied only on the typed subset. Because counts were too low, roughly 16 rarely observed V segments, including chromosome 9 orphons, were left out of the earlier analysis of a few hundred of the donors. Compared with equally common non-associated chains, HLA-associated TCR beta chains in a later analysis were more clonally expanded and had lower generation probabilities. A later analysis found that TCR association rates varied across HLA loci, with DRB1 alleles showing the most associated TCRs and HLA-C alleles the fewest. CMV serostatus was the only immune exposure information available for the cohort. In this cohort, only TCR beta chains were sequenced, and detectable features were limited by the absence of alpha or paired-chain data. Broadly in line with IMGT annotations, most TCR beta V segments showed up in productive rearrangements about 87% or about 30% of the time in an earlier analysis of 587 of the donors. Some IMGT-functional V segments, including TRBV6-2 and TRBV6-3, could not be distinguished by the 87-base-pair reads and were therefore excluded.

Taken from cysteine to phenylalanine, the CDR3 has 11 residues. Solely the CDR3 DNA is kept, with 33 bases framed from the first base. CDR1 and CDR2, per the germline V gene, are SQVTM and ANQGSEA. A few counts support this clone. It lacks a known antigen. Qualities for individual bases were not recorded, and no much larger clone is one base off. The cohort comprised around 690 healthy bone marrow donors. Cohort members were all nominally healthy when sampled, although unrecorded immune exposures were likely present. The donor tested CMV seronegative and was one of the 352 seronegative cohort members. A peripheral blood sample was provided by each donor, and peripheral blood mononuclear cells were used for TCR beta sequencing. The Qiagen DNeasy Blood Extraction Kit was used to extract genomic DNA from the blood cell samples. Receptor libraries were prepared by the immunoSEQ multiplex PCR assay. The multiplex PCR relied on a mix of 60 forward primers for TCR Vbeta segments and 13 reverse primers for TCR Jbeta segments. Amplification of the CDR3 region of rearranged TCR beta genes was performed with a multiplex PCR assay on genomic DNA. Amplified TCR beta libraries were sequenced as 87-base-pair reads on the Illumina HiSeq System. The published analysis was carried out like this. A later analysis tallied about 77 million unique TCR beta chains across the 666 repertoires, and around 9.9 million of those chains were shared by two or more donors. Raw reads were error-corrected and collapsed into unique sequences by a nearest-neighbor algorithm in which closely related sequences were merged to remove PCR and sequencing errors. V, D and J gene segments were assigned by aligning CDR3 sequences to IMGT reference sequences. For a sequence to be retained, a match of at least six nucleotides to both a V gene segment and a J gene segment was required. A rearrangement counted as productive if the CDR3 had no stop codons and remained in frame with V and J, and every other rearrangement counted as non-productive. Following IMGT convention, CDR3 was defined as the stretch from the second conserved V-encoded cysteine to the conserved J-encoded phenylalanine. The earlier analysis of about 570 of the donors excluded any sequence lacking an unambiguous match to a single V gene segment. An earlier analysis of a few hundred of the donors called V segments functional above 56.7% productive rearrangements and segregating when the between-donor standard deviation exceeded 5%. A statistical classification framework was built to diagnose cytomegalovirus status from the catalog of TCR beta chain sequences. V and J gene assignment, in a later analysis, came from comparing TCR nucleotide sequences with IMGT/GENE-DB human TR gene sequences. In a later analysis, CDR3 sequences and most-parsimonious VDJ recombination scenarios were assigned using the TCRdist pipeline. In a later analysis, each TCR beta chain was defined by its CDR3 amino acid sequence together with its V-gene family, and reads lacking a unique V-gene family were excluded. A later analysis removed 500 to 650 highly shared, low-generation-probability nucleotide sequences to deal with suspected cross-contamination and a sequencing artifact. For each public chain, a later analysis derived a clonal expansion index from normalized ranks of inferred template counts within each repertoire. In a later analysis, generation probabilities were computed using a VDJ recombination model fitted to out-of-frame rearrangements, and the results were checked against IGoR. In a later analysis, TCR-TCR, TCR-HLA and TCR-CMV co-occurrence was scored with hypergeometric tests, and a repertoire-size bias correction was applied to TCR pairs. False discovery rates were estimated in a later analysis by permuting HLA or CMV assignments 20 times. In a later analysis, co-occurring TCRs were grouped using DBSCAN, with TCRdist sequence similarity added in when clustering inside HLA-allele-positive subsets. Repertoires with fewer than 30,000 or more than 120,000 public chains were left out of co-occurrence clustering, as were four to six repertoires with anomalous nucleotide sharing. TCRdb holds this immuneACCESS table with in-frame rearrangements only. Some clones are missing; in checked studies, unresolved V genes explain under half, and the rest has no known cause. For V, J and clone size, that table is used; D and trimming come from the DNA. This sample gives under 110,000 clones in total; 65% to 85% of them show up just once. Approximately 2.1% of the sample is held by the ten biggest clonotypes.

The sequence joins TRBV29-1 to TRBJ2-5; perhaps TRBD1 is the D gene, with 6 bases matching. The sequence derives from a woman between 40 and 50 years old in good health and CMV-seronegative. The sequenced sample was PBMCs. CDR3 protein: CASRGVETQYF. The base sequence is TGCGCATCCAGGGGCGTGGAGACCCAGTACTTC.